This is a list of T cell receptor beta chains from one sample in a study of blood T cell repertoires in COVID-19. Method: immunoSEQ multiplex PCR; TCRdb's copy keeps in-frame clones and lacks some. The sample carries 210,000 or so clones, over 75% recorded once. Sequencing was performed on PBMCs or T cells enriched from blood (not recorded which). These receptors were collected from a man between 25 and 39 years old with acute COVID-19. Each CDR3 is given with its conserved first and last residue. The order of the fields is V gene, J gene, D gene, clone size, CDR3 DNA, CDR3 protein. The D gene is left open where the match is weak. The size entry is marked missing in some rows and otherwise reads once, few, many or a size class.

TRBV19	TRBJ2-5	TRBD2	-	TGTGCCAGTAGTATCGGGGGGTCAGAGACCCAGTACTTC	CASSIGGSETQYF
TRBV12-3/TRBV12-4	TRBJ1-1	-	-	TGTGCCAGCAGTTTGCGGGGCTGGACTGAAGCTTTCTTT	CASSLRGWTEAFF
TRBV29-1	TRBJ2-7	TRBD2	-	TGCAGCGTGGGGGAGGGGCGGGCCGCGGATAAGTACTTC	CSVGEGRAADKYF
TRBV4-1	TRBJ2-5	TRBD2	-	TGCGCCAGCAGCCCGACTAGCGGGGGGGCCCTCCAAGAGACCCAGTACTTC	CASSPTSGGALQETQYF
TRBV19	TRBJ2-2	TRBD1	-	TGTGCCAGTACAGTAGGGACAGCTAACACCGGGGAGCTGTTTTTT	CASTVGTANTGELFF
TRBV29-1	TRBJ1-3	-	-	TGCAGCGTCCGTCGAGCCCCCGAAAACACCATATATTTT	CSVRRAPENTIYF
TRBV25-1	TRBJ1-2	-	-	TGTGCCAGCACGCTCGGGGGGGCGGGCGGCTACACCTTC	CASTLGGAGGYTF
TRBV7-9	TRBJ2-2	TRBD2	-	TGTGCCAGCAGCTTAGTTGCCGGGAGGGCCACCGGGGAGCTGTTTTTT	CASSLVAGRATGELFF
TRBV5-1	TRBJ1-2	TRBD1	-	TGCGCCAGCACCTCGACAGGGACGGCCTATGGCTACACCTTC	CASTSTGTAYGYTF
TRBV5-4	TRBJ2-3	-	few	TGTGCCAGCAGCTTGGGGACAGCCACAGATACGCAGTATTTT	CASSLGTATDTQYF
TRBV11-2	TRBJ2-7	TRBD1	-	TGTGCCAGCAGCTTAGTAGGACAGGGTTTGGGGGACGAGCAGTACTTC	CASSLVGQGLGDEQYF
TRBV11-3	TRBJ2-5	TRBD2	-	TGTGCCAGCAGCTTAGGATCAGGGACTAGCGGGGACCAAGAGACCCAGTACTTC	CASSLGSGTSGDQETQYF
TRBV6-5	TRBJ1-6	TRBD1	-	TGTGCCAGCAGTTACGAAACAGGGGGAGGCTCACCCCTCCACTTT	CASSYETGGGSPLHF
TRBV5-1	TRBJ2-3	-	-	TGCGCCAGCAGCCGCCGAAGCGCAGATACGCAGTATTTT	CASSRRSADTQYF
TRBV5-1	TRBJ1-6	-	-	TGCGCCAGCAGCCTGGACGTTGCTGCTAGGTCACCCCTCCACTTT	CASSLDVAARSPLHF
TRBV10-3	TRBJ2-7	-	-	TGTGCCATCAGTGAGTCCGATTCCGGGTTCGAGCAGTACTTC	CAISESDSGFEQYF
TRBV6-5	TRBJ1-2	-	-	TGTGCCAGCAGTCGACAGATGGGGCCTTATGGCTACACCTTC	CASSRQMGPYGYTF
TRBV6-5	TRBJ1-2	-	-	TGTGCCAGCAGCAGGGATGCCTATGGCTACACCTTC	CASSRDAYGYTF
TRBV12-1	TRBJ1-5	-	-	TGTGCCAGCAGCCCCTCTGGCCAGCCCCAGCATTTT	CASSPSGQPQHF
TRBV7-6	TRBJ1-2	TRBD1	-	TGTGCCAGCAGCCCCCGACAGGGCCATGGCTACACCTTC	CASSPRQGHGYTF
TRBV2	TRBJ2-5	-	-	TGTGCCAGCAGTGAAACTCCCTTTCAAGAGACCCAGTACTTC	CASSETPFQETQYF
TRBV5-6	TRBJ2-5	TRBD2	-	TGTGCCAGCAGCTTGGAGACTAGCGGCCGGCACCAAGAGACCCAGTACTTC	CASSLETSGRHQETQYF
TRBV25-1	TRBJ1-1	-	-	TGTGCCAGCAGTGGAGGCACTGAAGCTTTCTTT	CASSGGTEAFF
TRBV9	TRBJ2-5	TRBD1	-	TGTGCCAGCAGCGTAGATCCGGGACAGGCGGGGGAGACCCAGTACTTC	CASSVDPGQAGETQYF
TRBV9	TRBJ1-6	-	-	TGTGCCAGCAGCGTAGGGGGAGATAATTCACCCCTCCACTTT	CASSVGGDNSPLHF
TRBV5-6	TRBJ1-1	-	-	TGTGCCAGCGGCTCATCGGGCCGGGGAGCTTTCTTT	CASGSSGRGAFF
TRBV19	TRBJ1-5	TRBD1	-	TGTGCCAGTAGTACCCACGGACAGGGTGGTTTGCAGCCCCAGCATTTT	CASSTHGQGGLQPQHF
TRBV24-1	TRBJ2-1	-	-	TGTGCCACCAGTGATTACCGGGGGGCAAACTACAATGAGCAGTTCTTC	CATSDYRGANYNEQFF
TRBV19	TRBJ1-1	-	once	TGTGCCAGTAGTGAGGACATGAGAACTATGAACACTGAAGCTTTCTTT	CASSEDMRTMNTEAFF
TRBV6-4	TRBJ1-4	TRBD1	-	TGTGCCAGCAGTGCCTCCCGGGACAGGGAGTTGGATGAAAAACTGTTTTTT	CASSASRDRELDEKLFF
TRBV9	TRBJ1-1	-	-	TGTGCCAGCAGCGTAGCGGTGCGAGGTGAAGCTTTCTTT	CASSVAVRGEAFF
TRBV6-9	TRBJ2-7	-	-	TGTGCCAGCAGTTCGTATAGTTCCTACGAGCAGTACTTC	CASSSYSSYEQYF
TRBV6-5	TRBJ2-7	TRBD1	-	TGTGCCAGCAGTTATTTGGGACAGGGGGGCTACGAGCAGTACTTC	CASSYLGQGGYEQYF
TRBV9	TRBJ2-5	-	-	TGTGCCAGCAGCCCCCCCCGGGCAGGGGAACTGTACTTC	CASSPPRAGELYF
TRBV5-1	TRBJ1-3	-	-	TGCGCCAGCAGCTTGTCGGCAGGGGCAAACACCATATATTTT	CASSLSAGANTIYF
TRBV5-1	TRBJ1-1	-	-	TGCGCCAGCAGCTTGGGGGCCCCCACTGAAGCTTTCTTT	CASSLGAPTEAFF
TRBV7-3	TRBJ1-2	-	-	TGTGCCAGCAGCTCCCCCCCTGGCGGCTACACCTTC	CASSSPPGGYTF